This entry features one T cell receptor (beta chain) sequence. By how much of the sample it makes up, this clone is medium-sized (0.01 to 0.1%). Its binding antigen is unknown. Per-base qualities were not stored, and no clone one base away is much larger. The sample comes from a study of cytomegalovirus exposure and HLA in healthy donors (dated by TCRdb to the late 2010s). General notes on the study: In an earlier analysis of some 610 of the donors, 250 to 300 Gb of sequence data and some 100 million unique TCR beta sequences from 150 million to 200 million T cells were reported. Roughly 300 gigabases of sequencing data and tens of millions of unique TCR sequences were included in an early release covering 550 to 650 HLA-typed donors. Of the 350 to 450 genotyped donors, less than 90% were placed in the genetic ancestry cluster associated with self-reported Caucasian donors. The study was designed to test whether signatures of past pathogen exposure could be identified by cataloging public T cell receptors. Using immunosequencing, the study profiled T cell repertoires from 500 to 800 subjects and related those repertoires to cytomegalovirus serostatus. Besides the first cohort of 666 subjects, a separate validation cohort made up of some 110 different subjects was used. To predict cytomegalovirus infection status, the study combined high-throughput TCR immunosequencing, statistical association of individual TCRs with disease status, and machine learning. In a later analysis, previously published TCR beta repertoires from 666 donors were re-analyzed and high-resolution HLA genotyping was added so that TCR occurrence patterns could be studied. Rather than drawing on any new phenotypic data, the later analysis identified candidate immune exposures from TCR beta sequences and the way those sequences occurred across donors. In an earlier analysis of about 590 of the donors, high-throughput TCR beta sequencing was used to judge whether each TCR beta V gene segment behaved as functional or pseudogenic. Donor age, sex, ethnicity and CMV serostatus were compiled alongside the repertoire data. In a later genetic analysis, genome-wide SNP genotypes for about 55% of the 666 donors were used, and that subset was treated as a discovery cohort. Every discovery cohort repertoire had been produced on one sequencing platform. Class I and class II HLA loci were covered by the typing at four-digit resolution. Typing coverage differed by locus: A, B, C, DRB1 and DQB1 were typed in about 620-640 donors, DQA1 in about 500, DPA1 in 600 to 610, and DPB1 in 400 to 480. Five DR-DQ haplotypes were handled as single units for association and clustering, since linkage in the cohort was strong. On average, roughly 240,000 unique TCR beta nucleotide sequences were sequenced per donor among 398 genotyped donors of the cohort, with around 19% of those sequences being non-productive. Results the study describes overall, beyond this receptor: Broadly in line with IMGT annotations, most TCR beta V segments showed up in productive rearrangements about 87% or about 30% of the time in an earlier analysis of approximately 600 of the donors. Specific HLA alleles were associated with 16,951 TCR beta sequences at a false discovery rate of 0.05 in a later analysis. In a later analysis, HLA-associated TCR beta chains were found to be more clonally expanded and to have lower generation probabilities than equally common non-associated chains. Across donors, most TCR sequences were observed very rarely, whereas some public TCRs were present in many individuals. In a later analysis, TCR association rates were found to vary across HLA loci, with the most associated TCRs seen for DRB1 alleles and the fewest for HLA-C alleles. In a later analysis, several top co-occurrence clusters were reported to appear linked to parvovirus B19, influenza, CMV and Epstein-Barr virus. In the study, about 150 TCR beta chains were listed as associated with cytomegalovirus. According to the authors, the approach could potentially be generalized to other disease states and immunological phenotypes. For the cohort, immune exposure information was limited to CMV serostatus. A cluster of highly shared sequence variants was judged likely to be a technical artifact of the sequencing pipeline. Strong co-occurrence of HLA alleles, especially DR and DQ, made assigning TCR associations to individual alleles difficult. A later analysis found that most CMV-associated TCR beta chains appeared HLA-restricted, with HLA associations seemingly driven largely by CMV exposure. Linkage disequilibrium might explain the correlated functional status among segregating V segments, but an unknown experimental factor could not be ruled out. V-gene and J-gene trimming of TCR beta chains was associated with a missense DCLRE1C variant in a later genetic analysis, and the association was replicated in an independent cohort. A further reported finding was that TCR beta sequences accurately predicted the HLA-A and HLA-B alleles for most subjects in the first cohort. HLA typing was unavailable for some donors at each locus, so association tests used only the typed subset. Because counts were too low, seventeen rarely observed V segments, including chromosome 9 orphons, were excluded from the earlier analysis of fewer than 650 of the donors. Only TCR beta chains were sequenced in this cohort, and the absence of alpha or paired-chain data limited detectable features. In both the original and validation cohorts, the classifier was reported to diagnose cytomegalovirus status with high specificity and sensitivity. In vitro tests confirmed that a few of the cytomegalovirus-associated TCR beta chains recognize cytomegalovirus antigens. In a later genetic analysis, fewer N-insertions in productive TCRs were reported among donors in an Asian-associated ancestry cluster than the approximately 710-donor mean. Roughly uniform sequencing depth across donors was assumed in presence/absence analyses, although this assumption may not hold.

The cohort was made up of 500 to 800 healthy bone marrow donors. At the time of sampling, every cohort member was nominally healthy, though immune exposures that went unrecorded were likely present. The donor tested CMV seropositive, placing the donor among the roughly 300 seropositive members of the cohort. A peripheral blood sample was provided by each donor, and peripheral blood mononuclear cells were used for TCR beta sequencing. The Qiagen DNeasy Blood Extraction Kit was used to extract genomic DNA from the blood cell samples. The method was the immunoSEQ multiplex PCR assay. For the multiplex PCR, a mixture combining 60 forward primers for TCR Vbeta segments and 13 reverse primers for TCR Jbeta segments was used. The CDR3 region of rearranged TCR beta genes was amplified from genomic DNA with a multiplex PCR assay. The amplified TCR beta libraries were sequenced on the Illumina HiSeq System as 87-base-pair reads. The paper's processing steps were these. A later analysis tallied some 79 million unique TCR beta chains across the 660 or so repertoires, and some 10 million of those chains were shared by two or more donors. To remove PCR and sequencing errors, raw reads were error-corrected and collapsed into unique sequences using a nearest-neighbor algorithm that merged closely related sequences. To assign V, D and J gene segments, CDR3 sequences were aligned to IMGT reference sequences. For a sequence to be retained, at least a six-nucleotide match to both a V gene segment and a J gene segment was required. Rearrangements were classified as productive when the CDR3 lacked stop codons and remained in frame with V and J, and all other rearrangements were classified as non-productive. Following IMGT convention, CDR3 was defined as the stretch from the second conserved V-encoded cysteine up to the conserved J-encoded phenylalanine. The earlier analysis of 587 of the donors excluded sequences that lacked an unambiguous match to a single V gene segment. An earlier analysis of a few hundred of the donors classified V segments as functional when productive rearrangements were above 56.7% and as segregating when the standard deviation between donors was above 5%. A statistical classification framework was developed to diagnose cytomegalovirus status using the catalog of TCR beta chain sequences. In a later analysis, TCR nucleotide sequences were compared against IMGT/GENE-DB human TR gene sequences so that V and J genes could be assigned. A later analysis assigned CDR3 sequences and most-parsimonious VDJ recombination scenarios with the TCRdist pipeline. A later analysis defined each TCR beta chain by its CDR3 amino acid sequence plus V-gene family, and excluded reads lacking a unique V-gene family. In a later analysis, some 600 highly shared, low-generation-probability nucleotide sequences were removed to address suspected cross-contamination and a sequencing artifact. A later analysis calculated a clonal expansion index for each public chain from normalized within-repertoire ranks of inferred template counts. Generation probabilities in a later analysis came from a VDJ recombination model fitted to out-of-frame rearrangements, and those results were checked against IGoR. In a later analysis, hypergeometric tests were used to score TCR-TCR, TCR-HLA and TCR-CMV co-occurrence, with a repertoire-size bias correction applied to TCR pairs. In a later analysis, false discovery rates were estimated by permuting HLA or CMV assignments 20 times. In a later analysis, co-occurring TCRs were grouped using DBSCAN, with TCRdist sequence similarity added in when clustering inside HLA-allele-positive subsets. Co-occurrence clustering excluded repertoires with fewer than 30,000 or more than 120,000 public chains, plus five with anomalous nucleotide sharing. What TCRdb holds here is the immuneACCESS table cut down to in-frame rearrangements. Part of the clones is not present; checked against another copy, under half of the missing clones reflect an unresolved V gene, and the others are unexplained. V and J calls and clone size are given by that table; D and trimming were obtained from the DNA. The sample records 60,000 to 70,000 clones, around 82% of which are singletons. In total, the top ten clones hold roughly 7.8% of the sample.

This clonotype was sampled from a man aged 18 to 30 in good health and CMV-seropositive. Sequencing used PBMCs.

The bases read TGTGCCTGGAGTCCATTGGGACTCTCCAACACAGATACGCAGTATTTT. The encoded protein is CAWSPLGLSNTDTQYF. The sequence is built from TRBV30 and TRBJ2-3, and the D gene may be TRBD2, 6 bases matching. From the cysteine up to the phenylalanine, the CDR3 has a length of 16 residues. The CDR3 DNA has 48 bases and is translated from base 1. The trim is 2 bases for V and 2 bases for J, with a gap of 17 bases between the germline ends. CDR1 GTSNPN and CDR2 SVGIG are derived from the germline V gene (reference sequence).